The T cell receptor (beta chain) described here comes from a study of blood T cell repertoires in COVID-19. The overall study: Sources were T cells, B-cell-depleted T cells, or PBMCs; the material itself was cDNA or gDNA.

Trimming took 1 base from V and 0 from J, leaving 11 bases between them. The germline gives CDR1 LGHNA, CDR2 YSLEER. This CDR3 spans 16 amino acids. Original analysis: From reference gene primer amplification, estimates of nucleated cell counts were derived. Measured with immunoSEQ multiplex PCR; TCRdb has only the in-frame clones, and not every one. The D gene and trimming were derived from the DNA, and the V and J assignments and clone size from that table. The data show 150,000 to 200,000 clones, over 70% seen once. A few counts support this clone. Residents of 24 US areas, aged about 18 to 95 years, made up the participants. Participant-reported clinical history was the basis for cohort assignment.

The rearrangement links TRBV4-3 to TRBJ2-3; D remains unclear. This TCR was sampled from a man between 65 and 85 years old who had been exposed to COVID-19. Sequenced material: PBMCs or T cells enriched from blood (not recorded which). The CDR3 bases are TGCGCCAGCAGCCAAGGTTGGGCTGGTAGCACAGATACGCAGTATTTT. Protein product: CASSQGWAGSTDTQYF.